These T cell receptor beta chains were read from a single sample in a study of blood T cells in healthy people across ages. TCRdb used MiXCR to reprocess the 5' RACE reads, holding one entry per CDR3 protein. Found here are 1.8 million or so distinct CDR3 sequences, approximately 40% of them singletons; the top ten hold under 30%. The sequencing sample was made of blood. The receptors derive from a human donor in good health. CDR3s include the opening cysteine and the closing phenylalanine or tryptophan. The D gene is left open where the match is weak.

cdr3_aa j_call v_call d_call
CASSFRDSLNSPLHF TRBJ1-6 TRBV7-9 .
CAGARDQLGETQYF TRBJ2-5 TRBV28 .
CASSHSKTGTISGANVLTF TRBJ2-6 TRBV7-6 TRBD1
CASSQRRGTAYGYTF TRBJ1-2 TRBV4-3 TRBD1
CASSPGTGYNSPLHF TRBJ1-6 TRBV9 TRBD1
CASSSTGVGDGYTF TRBJ1-2 TRBV7-8 TRBD1
CASSSTGDYEQFF TRBJ2-1 TRBV7-2 .
CASSLVGAGFQETQYF TRBJ2-5 TRBV7-3 TRBD2
CASSLLGASRDEQYF TRBJ2-7 TRBV4-1 .
CASSLAWDGYTF TRBJ1-2 TRBV12-3/TRBV12-4 .
CASSSVNTPGQETQYF TRBJ2-5 TRBV5-5 .
CASSSDQAVNTGELFF TRBJ2-2 TRBV5-1 .
CSVAPGGSQPQHF TRBJ1-5 TRBV29-1 .
CARQVRYGYTF TRBJ1-2 TRBV2 .
CSVEPGLIGNGQFF TRBJ2-1 TRBV29-1 .
CASKEQGANYGYTF TRBJ1-2 TRBV5-1 TRBD1
CASSTTGHGTDTQYF TRBJ2-3 TRBV19 .